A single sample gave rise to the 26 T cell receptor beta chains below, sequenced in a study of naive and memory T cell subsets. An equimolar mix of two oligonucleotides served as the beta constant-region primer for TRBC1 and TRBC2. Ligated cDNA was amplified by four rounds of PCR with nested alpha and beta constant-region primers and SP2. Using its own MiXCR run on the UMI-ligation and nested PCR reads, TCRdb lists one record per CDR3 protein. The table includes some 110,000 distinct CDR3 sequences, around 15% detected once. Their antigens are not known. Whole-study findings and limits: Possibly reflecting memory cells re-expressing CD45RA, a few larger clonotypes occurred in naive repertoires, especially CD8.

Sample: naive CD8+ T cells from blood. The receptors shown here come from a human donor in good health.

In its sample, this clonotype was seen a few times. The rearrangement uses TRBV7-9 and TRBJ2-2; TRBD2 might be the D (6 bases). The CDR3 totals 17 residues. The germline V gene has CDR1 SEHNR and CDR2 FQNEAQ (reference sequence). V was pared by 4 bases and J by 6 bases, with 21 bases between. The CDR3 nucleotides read TGTGCCAGCAGCTCCCCCCTAGCGCCCATGGGGGCCGGGGAGCTGTTTTTT. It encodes CASSSPLAPMGAGELFF.

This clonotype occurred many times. CDR3 DNA sequence: TGTGCCAGCAGTCCACGCGGGTTGGGGATTGGAGAGACCCAGTACTTC. This codes for CASSPRGLGIGETQYF. V usage is TRBV12-3 or TRBV12-4 and J usage is TRBJ2-5, with D possibly TRBD2 on 5 matching bases. There are 16 residues in the CDR3. Trimming removed 5 bases from V and 4 bases from J, with 20 bases in between.

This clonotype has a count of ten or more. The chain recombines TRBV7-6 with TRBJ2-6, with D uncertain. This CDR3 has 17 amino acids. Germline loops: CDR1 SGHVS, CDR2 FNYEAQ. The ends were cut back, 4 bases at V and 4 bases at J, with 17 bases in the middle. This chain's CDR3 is CASSSGSPVKGANVLTF. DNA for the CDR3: TGTGCCAGCAGCTCGGGCTCCCCGGTGAAAGGGGCCAACGTCCTGACTTTC.

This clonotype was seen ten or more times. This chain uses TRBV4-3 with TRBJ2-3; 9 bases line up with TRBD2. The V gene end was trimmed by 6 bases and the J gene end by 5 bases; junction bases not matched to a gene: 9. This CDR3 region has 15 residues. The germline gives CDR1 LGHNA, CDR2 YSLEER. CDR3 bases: TGCGCCAGCAGGAGGGACGGGACTAGCTTAGATACGCAGTATTTT. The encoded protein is CASRRDGTSLDTQYF.

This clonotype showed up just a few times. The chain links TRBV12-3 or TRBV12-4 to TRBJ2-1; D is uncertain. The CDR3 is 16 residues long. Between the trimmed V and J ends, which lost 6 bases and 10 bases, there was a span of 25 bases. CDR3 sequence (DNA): TGTGCCAGCAGGGATGCGTCGAATTTGAAGAAAGACGAGCAGTTCTTC. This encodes CASRDASNLKKDEQFF.

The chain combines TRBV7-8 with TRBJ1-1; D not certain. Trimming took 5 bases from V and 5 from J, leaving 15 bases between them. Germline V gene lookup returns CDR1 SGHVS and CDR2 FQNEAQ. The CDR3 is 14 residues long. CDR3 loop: CASSPLDGDTEAFF. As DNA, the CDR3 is TGTGCCAGCAGCCCCCTTGACGGGGATACTGAAGCTTTCTTT.

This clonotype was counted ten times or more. The CDR3, as DNA: TGCGCCAGCAGCCAAGCCCCCACGAACACTGAAGCTTTCTTT. It specifies CASSQAPTNTEAFF. The chain is built from TRBV4-1 and TRBJ1-1, with D unclear. Germline V gene sequence: CDR1 MGHRA, CDR2 YSYEKL. V dropped 1 base and J dropped 1 base, with 7 bases sitting between them. CDR3 length: 14 amino acids.

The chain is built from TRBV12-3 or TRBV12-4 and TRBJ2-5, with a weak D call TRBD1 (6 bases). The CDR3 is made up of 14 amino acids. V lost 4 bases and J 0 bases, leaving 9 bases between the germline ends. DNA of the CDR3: TGTGCCAGCAGTTGGCGGACAGACCAAGAGACCCAGTACTTC. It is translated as CASSWRTDQETQYF.

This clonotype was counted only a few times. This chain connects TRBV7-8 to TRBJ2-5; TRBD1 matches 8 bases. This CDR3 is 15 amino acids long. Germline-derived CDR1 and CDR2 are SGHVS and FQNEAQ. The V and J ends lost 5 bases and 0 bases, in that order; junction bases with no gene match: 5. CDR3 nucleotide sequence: TGTGCCAGCAGCGGAGACAGGGGTTACCAAGAGACCCAGTACTTC. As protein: CASSGDRGYQETQYF.

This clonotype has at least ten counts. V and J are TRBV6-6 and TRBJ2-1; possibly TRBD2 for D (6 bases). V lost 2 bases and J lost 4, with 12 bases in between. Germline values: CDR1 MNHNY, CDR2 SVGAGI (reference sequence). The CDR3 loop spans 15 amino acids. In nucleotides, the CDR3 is TGTGCCAGCAGTTACGGGGGGAGTGGTTACAATGAGCAGTTCTTC. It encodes CASSYGGSGYNEQFF.

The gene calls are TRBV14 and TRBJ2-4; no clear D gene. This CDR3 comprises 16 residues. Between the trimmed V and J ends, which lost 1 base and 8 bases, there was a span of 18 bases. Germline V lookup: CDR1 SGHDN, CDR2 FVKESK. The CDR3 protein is CASSQGLFGPVDIQYF. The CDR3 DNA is TGTGCCAGCAGCCAAGGTTTATTCGGGCCCGTTGACATTCAGTACTTC.

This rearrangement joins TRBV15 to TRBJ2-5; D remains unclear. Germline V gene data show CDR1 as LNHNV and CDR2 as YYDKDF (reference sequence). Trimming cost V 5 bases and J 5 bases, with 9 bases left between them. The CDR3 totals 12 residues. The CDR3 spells CATSDIGETQYF. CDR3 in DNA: TGTGCCACCAGCGACATAGGGGAGACCCAGTACTTC. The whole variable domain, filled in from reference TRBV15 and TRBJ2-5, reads DAMVIQNPRYQVTQFGKPVTLSCSQTLNHNVMYWYQQKSSQAPKLLFHYYDKDFNNEADTPDNFQSRRPNTSFCFLDIRSPGLGDTAMYLCATSDIGETQYFGPGTRLLVL.

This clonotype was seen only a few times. The CDR3 DNA reads as TGCGCCAGCAGCACCACCGGGGAGCTGTTTTTT. Protein: CASSTTGELFF. The V and J genes are TRBV4-3 and TRBJ2-2; D unresolved. The CDR3 is 11 residues long. Germline-derived CDR1 and CDR2 are LGHNA and YSLEER. Trimming took 5 bases from V and 4 from J, leaving 2 bases between them.

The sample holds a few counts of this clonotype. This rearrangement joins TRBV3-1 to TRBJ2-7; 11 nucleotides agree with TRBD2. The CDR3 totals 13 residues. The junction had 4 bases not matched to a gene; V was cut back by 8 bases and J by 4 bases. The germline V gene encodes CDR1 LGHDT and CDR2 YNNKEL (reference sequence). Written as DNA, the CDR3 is TGTGCCAGCGGTAGCGGGAGGGGGTACGAGCAGTACTTC. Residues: CASGSGRGYEQYF.

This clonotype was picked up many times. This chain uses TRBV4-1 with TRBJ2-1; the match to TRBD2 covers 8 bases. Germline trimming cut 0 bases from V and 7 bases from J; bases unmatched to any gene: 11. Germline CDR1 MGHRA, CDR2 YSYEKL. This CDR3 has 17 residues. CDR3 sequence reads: CASSQENSGSSGNEQFF. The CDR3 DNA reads TGCGCCAGCAGCCAAGAAAACAGCGGGAGTAGTGGTAATGAGCAGTTCTTC.

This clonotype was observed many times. CDR3 amino acids: CASRLAGGEDTQYF. The CDR3 nucleotides are TGTGCCAGCAGACTAGCGGGGGGGGAAGATACGCAGTATTTT. The chain couples TRBV28 to TRBJ2-3; TRBD2 agrees at 13 bases. Germline loops: CDR1 MDHEN, CDR2 SYDVKM. Trimming at V came to 6 bases and at J to 5 bases, leaving 2 bases not matched to a gene. CDR3 length: 14 residues.

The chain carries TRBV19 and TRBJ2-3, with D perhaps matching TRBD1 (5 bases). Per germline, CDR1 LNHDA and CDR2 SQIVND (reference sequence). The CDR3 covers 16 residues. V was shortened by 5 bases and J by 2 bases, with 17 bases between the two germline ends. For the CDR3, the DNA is TGTGCCAGTAGTCCGGACACCCTTCGGACCACAGATACGCAGTATTTT. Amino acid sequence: CASSPDTLRTTDTQYF.

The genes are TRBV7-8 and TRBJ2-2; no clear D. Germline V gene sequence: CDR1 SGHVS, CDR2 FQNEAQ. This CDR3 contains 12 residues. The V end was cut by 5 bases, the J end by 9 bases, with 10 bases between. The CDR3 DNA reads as TGTGCCAGCAGCCTACCAAACAGGGAGCTGTTTTTT. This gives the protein CASSLPNRELFF. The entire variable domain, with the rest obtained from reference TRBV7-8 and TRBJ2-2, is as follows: GAGVSQSPRYKVAKRGQDVALRCDPISGHVSLFWYQQALGQGPEFLTYFQNEAQLDKSGLPSDRFFAERPEGSVSTLKIQRTQQEDSAVYLCASSLPNRELFFGEGSRLTVL.

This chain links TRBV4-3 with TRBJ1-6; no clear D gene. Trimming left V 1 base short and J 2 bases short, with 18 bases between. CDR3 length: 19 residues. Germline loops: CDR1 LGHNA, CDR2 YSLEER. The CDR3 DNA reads TGCGCCAGCAGCCAAGCCCCACTAGAGAGAACCACCTATAATTCACCCCTCCACTTT. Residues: CASSQAPLERTTYNSPLHF.

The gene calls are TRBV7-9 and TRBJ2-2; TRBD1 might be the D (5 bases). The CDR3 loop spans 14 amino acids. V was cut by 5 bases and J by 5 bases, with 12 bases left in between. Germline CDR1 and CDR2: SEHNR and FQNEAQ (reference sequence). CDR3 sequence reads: CASSTPQGTGELFF. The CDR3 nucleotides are TGTGCCAGCAGCACTCCCCAGGGTACCGGGGAGCTGTTTTTT. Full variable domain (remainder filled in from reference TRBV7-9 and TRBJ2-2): DTGVSQNPRHKITKRGQNVTFRCDPISEHNRLYWYRQTLGQGPEFLTYFQNEAQLEKSRLLSDRFSAERPKGSFSTLEIQRTEQGDSAMYLCASSTPQGTGELFFGEGSRLTVL.

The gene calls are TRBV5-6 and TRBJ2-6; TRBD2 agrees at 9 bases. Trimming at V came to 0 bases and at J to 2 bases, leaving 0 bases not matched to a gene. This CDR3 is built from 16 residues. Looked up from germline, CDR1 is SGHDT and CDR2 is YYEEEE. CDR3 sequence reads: CASSLERGAGANVLTF. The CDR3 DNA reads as TGTGCCAGCAGCTTGGAGCGGGGGGCTGGGGCCAACGTCCTGACTTTC.

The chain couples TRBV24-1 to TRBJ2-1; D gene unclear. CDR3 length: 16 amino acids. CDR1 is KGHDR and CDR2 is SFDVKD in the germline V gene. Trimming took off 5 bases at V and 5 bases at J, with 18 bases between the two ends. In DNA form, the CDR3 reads TGTGCCACCAGTGGTACGACATCGGTGGTCCACAATGAGCAGTTCTTC. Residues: CATSGTTSVVHNEQFF.

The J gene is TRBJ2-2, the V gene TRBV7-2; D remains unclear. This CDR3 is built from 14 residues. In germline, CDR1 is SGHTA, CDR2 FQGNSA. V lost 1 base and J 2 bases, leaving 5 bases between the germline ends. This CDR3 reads CASSLGFNTGELFF. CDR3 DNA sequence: TGTGCCAGCAGCTTAGGGTTCAACACCGGGGAGCTGTTTTTT.

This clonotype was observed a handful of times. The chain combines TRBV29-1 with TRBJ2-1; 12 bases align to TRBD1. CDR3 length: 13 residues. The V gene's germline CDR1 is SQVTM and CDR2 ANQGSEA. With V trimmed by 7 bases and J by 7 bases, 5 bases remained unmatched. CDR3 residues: CSGGTGGGNEQFF. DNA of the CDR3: TGCAGCGGCGGGACAGGGGGCGGGAATGAGCAGTTCTTC.

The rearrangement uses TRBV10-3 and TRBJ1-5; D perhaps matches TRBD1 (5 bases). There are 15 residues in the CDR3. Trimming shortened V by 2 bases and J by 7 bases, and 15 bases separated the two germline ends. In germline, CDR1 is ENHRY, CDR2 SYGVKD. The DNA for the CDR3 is TGTGCCATCAGTGAGGAAGGGGTGGATGGGCAGCCCCAGCATTTT. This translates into CAISEEGVDGQPQHF.

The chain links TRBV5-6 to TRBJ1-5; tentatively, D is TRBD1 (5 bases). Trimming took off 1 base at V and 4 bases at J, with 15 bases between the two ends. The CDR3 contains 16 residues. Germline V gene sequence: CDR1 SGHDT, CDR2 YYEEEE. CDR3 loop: CASSLWGEVGNQPQHF. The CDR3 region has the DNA TGTGCCAGCAGCTTGTGGGGGGAAGTAGGAAATCAGCCCCAGCATTTT.